The 24 T cell receptor beta chains below come from one sample, sequenced in a study of blood T cell repertoires in COVID-19. The table came from immunoSEQ multiplex PCR; TCRdb's copy has only in-frame clones and leaves some out. The table has roughly 220,000 clones, roughly nine tenths seen once. What was sequenced was PBMCs or T cells enriched from blood (not recorded which). These receptors came from a woman younger than 30 in a cohort exposed to, infected with or recovered from COVID-19 (not recorded which).

The chain uses TRBV3-1 (or the pseudogene TRBV3-2) and TRBJ1-3; 9 nucleotides agree with TRBD1. Per the germline V gene, CDR1 is LGHDT and CDR2 is YNNKEL (reference sequence). The CDR3 loop spans 17 amino acids. Losses at the gene ends were 5 bases for V and 4 bases for J; bases not matched to a gene: 12. CDR3 DNA sequence: TGTGCCAGCAGCGAATCGACAGGGGGGGCTGCAGGAAACACCATATATTTT. The encoded protein is CASSESTGGAAGNTIYF.

The chain combines TRBV7-8 with TRBJ2-5; possibly TRBD1 for D (6 bases). Germline V gene sequence: CDR1 SGHVS, CDR2 FQNEAQ. Trimming took 0 bases from V and 5 from J, leaving 13 bases between them. The CDR3 has 15 residues. This CDR3 reads CASSLARGFVETQYF. The CDR3 DNA reads TGTGCCAGCAGCTTAGCCAGGGGATTTGTGGAGACCCAGTACTTC.

The V call is TRBV27, the J call TRBJ1-6; D unclear. Germline-derived CDR1 and CDR2 are MNHEY and SMNVEV (reference sequence). V lost 2 bases to trimming and J lost 10 bases, with 15 bases between them. This CDR3 has 15 residues. This CDR3 reads CASSLGSGFRSPLHF. In DNA form, the CDR3 reads TGTGCCAGCAGTTTAGGATCGGGATTTCGATCACCCCTCCACTTT.

The V and J genes are TRBV19 and TRBJ2-3; 8 bases agree with TRBD2. The CDR3 is 13 amino acids. Germline CDR1 LNHDA, CDR2 SQIVND (reference sequence). V gave up 6 bases and J gave up 6 bases; unmatched junction bases: 5. The CDR3 sequence: CASSGGVVDTQYF. For the CDR3, the DNA is TGTGCCAGTAGCGGGGGGGTCGTGGATACGCAGTATTTT.

The J gene is TRBJ1-4, the V gene TRBV11-2; 7 positions match TRBD1. In germline, CDR1 is SGHAT, CDR2 FQNNGV. The CDR3 is made up of 13 amino acids. V shed 3 bases, J shed 9 bases, and the junction held 4 bases outside the gene matches. The DNA of the CDR3 is TGTGCCAGCAGCTTTGGGGACAGCCAAAAACTGTTTTTT. Amino acid sequence: CASSFGDSQKLFF.

The rearrangement uses TRBV28 and TRBJ2-2; 9 positions match TRBD1. After removal of 5 bases from V and 1 base from J, the junction contained 5 bases not matched to a gene. The CDR3 consists of 16 residues. The V gene's germline CDR1 is MDHEN and CDR2 SYDVKM. The CDR3 spells CASSEQGALNTGELFF. The CDR3 DNA sequence: TGTGCCAGCAGTGAACAGGGGGCATTGAACACCGGGGAGCTGTTTTTT.

The V and J genes are TRBV18 and TRBJ1-5; weak D call: TRBD1 (6 bases). Germline assignment: CDR1 KGHSH and CDR2 LQKENI. V lost 1 base and J lost 9, with 10 bases in between. This CDR3 has 13 residues. The CDR3 nucleotides are TGTGCCAGCTCACCACAGGAGACAGGGCCCCAGCATTTT. Protein: CASSPQETGPQHF. The full variable domain, with the rest looked up from reference TRBV18 and TRBJ1-5, is NAGVMQNPRHLVRRRGQEARLRCSPMKGHSHVYWYRQLPEEGLKFMVYLQKENIIDESGMPKERFSAEFPKEGPSILRIQQVVRGDSAAYFCASSPQETGPQHFGDGTRLSIL.

This clone was recorded a few times. The chain has TRBV7-9 and TRBJ2-2; tentative D call: TRBD2 (6 bases). V dropped 4 bases and J dropped 3 bases, with 12 bases sitting between them. The CDR3 contains 15 residues. Germline values: CDR1 SEHNR, CDR2 FQNEAQ (reference sequence). CDR3 loop: CASSSGTAYTGELFF. In nucleotides, the CDR3 is TGTGCCAGCAGCTCCGGGACTGCTTACACCGGGGAGCTGTTTTTT.

CDR3 region: CASSLVLSGHNNQPQHF. The CDR3 coding sequence is TGTGCCAGCAGCTTAGTTCTGAGTGGACACAACAATCAGCCCCAGCATTTT. This sequence joins TRBV7-9 and TRBJ1-5; a possible D gene is TRBD1 (5 bases). CDR3 length equals 17 residues. CDR1 and CDR2 (germline): SEHNR, FQNEAQ (reference sequence). Trimming took 1 base from V and 3 from J, leaving 16 bases between them.

The genes are TRBV29-1 and TRBJ2-1, with D possibly matching TRBD1 (5 bases). The germline V gene has CDR1 SQVTM and CDR2 ANQGSEA. The length of the CDR3 is 15 residues. Trimming took off 0 bases at V and 0 bases at J, with 9 bases between the two ends. CDR3 in DNA: TGCAGCGTTGAAGATCCCCAGGGCTCCTACAATGAGCAGTTCTTC. Protein: CSVEDPQGSYNEQFF.

This chain joins TRBV2 and TRBJ2-2, with 9 bases that match TRBD2. The CDR3 spans 16 residues. The V segment lost 0 bases and the J segment 3 bases; nucleotides outside the gene matches: 2. Germline loops: CDR1 SNHLY, CDR2 FYNNEI. The DNA for the CDR3 is TGTGCCAGCAGTGAAGCTCTAGCGGGATACACCGGGGAGCTGTTTTTT. It encodes CASSEALAGYTGELFF.

This clone has just a few counts. The CDR3 sequence is CASNADRGYNSPLHF. The CDR3, as DNA: TGTGCCAGCAACGCGGACAGGGGCTATAATTCACCCCTCCACTTT. This rearrangement joins TRBV6-5 to TRBJ1-6; TRBD1 matches at 9 bases. The V gene's germline CDR1 is MNHEY and CDR2 SVGAGI. The J segment lost 3 bases and the V segment lost 7 bases, leaving 4 bases of the junction unmatched. This CDR3 spans 15 amino acids.

This rearrangement joins TRBV7-3 to TRBJ2-2; 7 bases match TRBD2. This CDR3 is 15 amino acids long. Germline V gene sequence: CDR1 SGHTA, CDR2 FQGTGA. Germline trimming cut 2 bases from V and 1 base from J; bases unmatched to any gene: 1. CDR3 DNA: TGTGCCAGCAGCTTAGGCGGGGGGAACACCGGGGAGCTGTTTTTT. It translates to CASSLGGGNTGELFF.

The CDR3 DNA reads TGTGCCAGCAGTGATTATAGCGGGAGGGTGAACACCGGGGAGCTGTTTTTT. Residues: CASSDYSGRVNTGELFF. The chain employs TRBV25-1 and TRBJ2-2; 11 bases align to TRBD2. After removal of 3 bases from V and 1 base from J, the junction contained 4 bases not matched to a gene. CDR1 MGHDK and CDR2 SYGVNS come from the germline V gene. This CDR3 is 17 amino acids long.

The gene calls are TRBV7-3 and TRBJ2-1; D possibly corresponds to TRBD1 (5 bases). Trimming stripped 8 bases from V and 0 bases from J, with 14 bases between. Germline V lookup: CDR1 SGHTA, CDR2 FQGTGA. The CDR3 contains 15 residues. CDR3 coding DNA: TGTGCCAGCGGGATCCAGGGCAGCTCCTACAATGAGCAGTTCTTC. Translation gives CASGIQGSSYNEQFF.

The chain carries TRBV28 and TRBJ2-3; tentative D call: TRBD1 (5 bases). Trimming left V 7 bases short and J 2 bases short, with 10 bases between. Germline lookup yields CDR1 MDHEN and CDR2 SYDVKM. CDR3 length: 13 amino acids. The CDR3 nucleotides are TGTGCCAGCAAAGGACACGACACAGATACGCAGTATTTT. This codes for CASKGHDTDTQYF. Combining the CDR3 with reference TRBV28 and TRBJ2-3 gives the whole variable domain DVKVTQSSRYLVKRTGEKVFLECVQDMDHENMFWYRQDPGLGLRLIYFSYDVKMKEKGDIPEGYSVSREKKERFSLILESASTNQTSMYLCASKGHDTDTQYFGPGTRLTVL.

This clone was found once. The chain carries TRBV18 and TRBJ1-1; no clear D gene. This CDR3 has 13 residues. Trimming removed 5 bases from V and 2 bases from J, with 9 bases in between. Germline-derived CDR1 and CDR2 are KGHSH and LQKENI. CDR3 amino acids: CASSITVNTEAFF. In nucleotides, the CDR3 is TGTGCCAGCTCAATCACAGTAAACACTGAAGCTTTCTTT.

CDR3 loop: CASRLSTGYQETQYF. The CDR3 bases are TGCGCCAGCAGGTTATCGACGGGGTACCAAGAGACCCAGTACTTC. This chain links TRBV5-1 with TRBJ2-5; TRBD2 is a possible D gene (5 bases). From germline, CDR1 is SGHRS and CDR2 YFSETQ. This CDR3 has 15 residues. Trimming stripped 5 bases from V and 0 bases from J, with 14 bases between.

This clone has more than one count but fewer than ten. The J gene is TRBJ2-1, the V gene TRBV18; 7 bases are a match to TRBD1. V was clipped by 2 bases and J by 1 base; unmatched bases: 2. The CDR3 extends over 15 amino acids. Germline-derived CDR1 and CDR2 are KGHSH and LQKENI. This CDR3 is CASSPGQESYNEQFF. CDR3 DNA: TGTGCCAGCTCACCAGGACAGGAGTCCTACAATGAGCAGTTCTTC. Filled out from reference TRBV18 and TRBJ2-1, the complete variable domain reads NAGVMQNPRHLVRRRGQEARLRCSPMKGHSHVYWYRQLPEEGLKFMVYLQKENIIDESGMPKERFSAEFPKEGPSILRIQQVVRGDSAAYFCASSPGQESYNEQFFGPGTRLTVL.

The V and J genes are TRBV11-1 and TRBJ1-4; D is perhaps TRBD1 (6 bases). Trimming left V 7 bases short and J 4 bases short, with 16 bases between. The CDR3 loop spans 15 amino acids. Germline values: CDR1 SGHAT, CDR2 FQDESV (reference sequence). The CDR3 DNA reads as TGTGCCAGCAACCGAAGTGGGGGCGTTAATGAAAAACTGTTTTTT. Protein: CASNRSGGVNEKLFF.

This sequence joins TRBV12-3 or TRBV12-4 and TRBJ2-1, with D hard to call. The CDR3 runs 13 residues. Trimming removed 3 bases from V and 4 bases from J, with 7 bases in between. CDR3 in amino acids: CASSFNFYNEQFF. The CDR3 region has the DNA TGTGCCAGCAGTTTCAACTTTTACAATGAGCAGTTCTTC.

The CDR3 loop reads CASSLYSDRGNYGYTF. The CDR3 DNA reads TGTGCCAGCAGCTTGTACTCGGACAGGGGAAACTATGGCTACACCTTC. The chain is built from TRBV5-8 and TRBJ1-2, with 9 bases fitting TRBD1. The germline gives CDR1 SGHTS, CDR2 YDEGEE. The CDR3 is made up of 16 amino acids. Germline trimming cut 1 base from V and 2 bases from J; bases unmatched to any gene: 6. Drawing the rest from reference TRBV5-8 and TRBJ1-2, the complete variable domain is EAGVTQSPTHLIKTRGQQATLRCSPISGHTSVYWYQQALGLGLQFLLWYDEGEERNRGNFPPRFSGRQFPNYSSELNVNALELEDSALYLCASSLYSDRGNYGYTFGSGTRLTVV.

J is TRBJ2-7 and V is TRBV9, with 8 bases lining up with TRBD1. V shed 4 bases, J shed 6 bases, and the junction held 9 bases outside the gene matches. The CDR3 runs 14 residues. Germline V gene lookup returns CDR1 SGDLS and CDR2 YYNGEE. The CDR3 sequence: CASSPQGGRGEQYF. The CDR3 coding sequence is TGTGCCAGCAGCCCACAGGGGGGTAGGGGCGAGCAGTACTTC.

V usage is TRBV5-4 and J usage is TRBJ1-5, with D unclear. The germline V and J ends were trimmed by 4 bases and 2 bases, with 13 bases remaining between them. The CDR3 has 15 amino acids. Germline CDR1 is SGHNT and CDR2 is YYREEE (reference sequence). Here the CDR3 reads CASSVLGEGNQPQHF. As DNA, the CDR3 is TGTGCCAGCAGCGTCCTCGGCGAGGGCAATCAGCCCCAGCATTTT. Complete variable domain (other parts from reference TRBV5-4 and TRBJ1-5): ETGVTQSPTHLIKTRGQQVTLRCSSQSGHNTVSWYQQALGQGPQFIFQYYREEENGRGNFPPRFSGLQFPNYSSELNVNALELDDSALYLCASSVLGEGNQPQHFGDGTRLSIL.